This T cell receptor (beta chain) was recovered during a study of T cells in Graves' hyperthyroidism and ophthalmopathy (dated by TCRdb to between 2018 and 2020). Turning to the overall study: To identify TCR V-J signatures that set the groups apart, the researchers used a discovery cohort of more than 95 patients, made up of approximately 43 with Graves' ophthalmopathy and approximately 57 with stable Graves' hyperthyroidism. After blood sampling, hyperthyroidism patients were treated with methimazole at a starting dose of 30 mg daily, and ophthalmopathy patients were treated with high-dose intravenous methylprednisolone. For training and testing, the 100 or so patients in the discovery cohort were randomly divided in a 7:3 ratio. The study also compared thyroid tissue and blood T-cell repertoires from a handful of Graves' hyperthyroidism patients. Whether ophthalmopathy could be predicted prospectively was tested in an independent validation cohort made up of under 20 hyperthyroidism patients plus 17 patients who later progressed to ophthalmopathy. TCR Vbeta CDR3 sequencing of around 130 peripheral blood samples (over 40 ophthalmopathy, roughly 74 hyperthyroidism and some 17 progressor patients) is reported in the paper. Study-wide conclusions, independent of this receptor: Sample size was not statistically predetermined, and blinding of investigators to group allocation was not performed. During validation, the model predicted progression to ophthalmopathy a median of around six months ahead of onset, with more than 60% sensitivity and 72% to 80% specificity. Most expanded thyroid clonotypes (frequency above 0.001) were also found in blood, which suggests that blood repertoires may mirror thyroid immune responses. Ophthalmopathy was separated from stable hyperthyroidism by a 13 V-J signature model, with about 88% sensitivity and about 81% specificity obtained in cross-validation and 80%/75% obtained in testing.

The sample holds one count of this clonotype. Its antigen remains unidentified. No base-level quality is on record; no much larger clone is a single base apart. One read is thin evidence. TCR beta CDR3 regions were amplified from RNA transcripts. The first round of RT-PCR for the TCR CDR3 was performed with the HTBI primer set and the Qiagen OneStep RT-PCR kit. Libraries were constructed in a second round of multiplex PCR, after which size selection and purification were carried out. The libraries were sequenced on an Illumina HiSeq2000 using paired-end 100 bp reads. The original pipeline was this. SOAPnuke was used to process the raw data, removing reads that contained adapters or uncalled bases, had a mean Phred below 15, or lacked an exact match to the constant primer or identifier. COPE v1.2.5 was used to merge high-quality paired reads, and clonotypes were defined as unique nucleotide sequences. MiTCR v1.1 was used to align clonotypes to the IMGT TRBV, TRBD and TRBJ reference segments. The analysis was restricted to V-J combinations with a frequency above 0.0001, which together covered about 99% of the repertoires. A TCS score was defined as the ratio between F50 (clonal expansion) and ExV (chaos), using BLOSUM62-based TCRdist between CDR3 peptides within each V-J. Welch's t-statistics and random forest reduced 500 to 550 V-J features to roughly 13, which were used in a naive Bayes classifier (R e1071). The similarity between thyroid and blood repertoires was quantified using the Morisita-Horn index. TCRdb reprocessed the public reads (quality trimming at Q25 with fastp, clone calling with MiXCR) and kept in-frame beta chains. Entries are consolidated by CDR3 protein sequence, retaining the most common genes and DNA. TCRdb's processing, not the study's, gives the V and J calls here. This sample lists tens of thousands of distinct CDR3 sequences; roughly 50% were detected once. Clones ranked in the top ten supply about 34% of the sample.

Graves' hyperthyroidism was defined as stable when no progression to ophthalmopathy occurred over 18 months of follow-up. Hyperthyroidism patients were aged 18 to 65 years and newly diagnosed, with disease duration of less than 2 months. Any patient with an uncontrolled infection, another autoimmune disease, pregnancy or lactation was excluded. Diagnoses were based on clinical symptoms, serum thyroxine and TRAb, thyroid ultrasound and orbital computed tomography. Total RNA was extracted using Trizol reagent, and RNA quality was assessed on an Agilent 2100 Bioanalyzer. The CDR3 spans 12 residues, from the cysteine through the phenylalanine. The kept DNA is CDR3 alone, 36 bases in frame from the first base. The germline V gene (reference sequence) sets CDR1 to LNHDA and CDR2 to SQIVND. V loses 6 bases, J loses 7 bases, and the germline ends lie 10 bases apart.

The sequenced sample consisted of peripheral blood or thyroid tissue (not recorded which). The receptor was isolated from a man younger than 35 with Graves' hyperthyroidism. The rearrangement combines TRBV19 with TRBJ1-5, with the D gene not confidently named. CDR3 sequence: CASRGLEQPQHF. The nucleotide sequence reads TGTGCCAGTAGGGGATTGGAACAGCCCCAGCATTTT.